These 5 T cell receptor beta chains came from one sample sequenced in a study of shared clonotypes between healthy human individuals. CD45RO negativity and positive selection for CCR7 defined naive CD8 cells, a population that excluded terminally differentiated effector memory CD45RA+ cells. Generated by immunoSEQ multiplex PCR, the TCRdb table keeps only in-frame clones and is missing some. The sample consists of about 2.2 million clones, around 95% of them appearing once. The sequenced material came from naive CD8+ T cells from PBMCs. The receptors shown here come from a man between 18 and 29 years old in good health. Some clones in this sample may be carry-over from other donors' samples.

CDR3 loop: CASTARSATGKGQYF. In DNA form, the CDR3 reads TGTGCCAGCACCGCAAGGTCGGCTACAGGAAAGGGGCAGTACTTC. The J gene is TRBJ2-7, the V gene TRBV11-2; a possible D gene is TRBD1 (5 bases). The CDR3 has 15 residues. V was shortened by 7 bases and J by 9 bases, with 25 bases between the two germline ends. Germline CDR1 reads SGHAT; CDR2 reads FQNNGV.

The chain recombines TRBV30 with TRBJ2-7; no reliable D call. The CDR3 totals 11 residues. Per the germline V gene, CDR1 is GTSNPN and CDR2 is SVGIG (reference sequence). V dropped 2 bases and J dropped 6 bases, with 8 bases sitting between them. The CDR3 here is CAWSKGLEQYF. Here the CDR3 DNA reads TGTGCCTGGAGTAAAGGGCTCGAGCAGTACTTC.

Concerning this clone: The same CDR3 can be traced to other DNA sequences in this sample. The chain joins TRBV7-9 to TRBJ1-5; D gene uncertain. V lost 1 base and J lost 6, with 10 bases in between. CDR3 length: 14 amino acids. Germline V gives CDR1 SEHNR, CDR2 FQNEAQ (reference sequence). The CDR3 DNA follows: TGTGCCAGCAGCTTAGGGGGAAGTGGTCAGCCCCAGCATTTT. This sequence encodes CASSLGGSGQPQHF.

Comments on this clone: This CDR3 is also generated by other DNA sequences in the sample. The V and J genes are TRBV28 and TRBJ2-7, with no clear D. The ends were cut back, 1 base at V and 3 bases at J, with 4 bases in the middle. This CDR3 is built from 12 residues. Per germline, CDR1 MDHEN and CDR2 SYDVKM. In DNA, the CDR3 is TGTGCCAGCAGTTTATTAGGCTACGAGCAGTACTTC. Protein: CASSLLGYEQYF. Drawing the rest from reference TRBV28 and TRBJ2-7, the complete variable domain is DVKVTQSSRYLVKRTGEKVFLECVQDMDHENMFWYRQDPGLGLRLIYFSYDVKMKEKGDIPEGYSVSREKKERFSLILESASTNQTSMYLCASSLLGYEQYFGPGTRLTVT.

This chain connects TRBV2 to TRBJ2-1; the D is unclear. Trimming stripped 3 bases from V and 7 bases from J, with 16 bases between. The CDR3 covers 15 residues. Germline-derived CDR1 and CDR2 are SNHLY and FYNNEI. The CDR3 DNA reads as TGTGCCAGCAGTGACTTGAGTCCCCAGGAAAATGAGCAGTTCTTC. Its protein is CASSDLSPQENEQFF.